A selection of T cell receptor beta chains follows, all from one sample in a study of shared clonotypes between healthy human individuals. Using immunoSEQ multiplex PCR, the repertoire was profiled, and TCRdb retains in-frame clones only, with some absent. Here the sample spans hundreds of thousands of clones, approximately 95% being singletons. Sequencing was performed on naive CD8+ T cells sorted from blood. All receptors derive from a woman in her twenties or thirties in good health. The CDR3 runs from the conserved cysteine through the conserved F or W. Fields, in order: V gene, J gene, CDR3 length, CDR3 protein.

TRBV5-1	TRBJ2-7	13	CASSLAPVYEQYF
TRBV7-9	TRBJ2-7	14	CASSPPGVQNEQYF
TRBV25-1	TRBJ1-1	15	CASSYGQAIDTEAFF
TRBV4-2	TRBJ1-5	16	CASSHRAVCGNQPQHF
TRBV2	TRBJ2-3	15	CASSDPVWGTDTQYF
TRBV5-1	TRBJ2-2	15	CASSVGQGYTGELFF
TRBV19	TRBJ1-1	15	CASSIGDSLNTEAFF
TRBV15	TRBJ1-4	16	CATSRSTGATNEKLFF
TRBV7-6	TRBJ2-4	13	CASSLGLGDIQYF
TRBV15	TRBJ1-1	10	CAVMNTEAFF
TRBV19	TRBJ2-7	13	CASSIATGVEQYF
TRBV27	TRBJ1-5	16	CASSLGTGNSNQPQHF
TRBV5-8	TRBJ2-7	17	CASSRTLGLAGSYEQYF
TRBV28	TRBJ2-3	10	CATQLVTQYF
TRBV7-8	TRBJ2-6	16	CASSLVAGAGANVLTF
TRBV27	TRBJ1-1	14	CASSLYGRGTEAFF
TRBV5-6	TRBJ1-2	15	CASSPGPGLWYGYTF
TRBV5-5	TRBJ1-1	14	CASSLDSMNTEAFF
TRBV7-9	TRBJ1-1	17	CASRTGGTVLMNTEAFF
TRBV13	TRBJ2-1	14	CASSLGSGYNEQFF
TRBV4-2	TRBJ2-3	20	CASSQDYTGGLAGVGDTQYF
TRBV2	TRBJ2-7	12	CASSGQVHEQYF
TRBV28	TRBJ1-3	13	CASSVMSGNTIYF
TRBV4-1	TRBJ2-7	16	CASSQSRVFPLYEQYF
TRBV7-9	TRBJ1-5	13	CASSSGGGQPQHF
TRBV5-6	TRBJ1-1	17	CASSSAGQGSWNTEAFF
TRBV11-2	TRBJ2-6	19	CASSLDWVDSLSGANVLTF
TRBV27	TRBJ2-1	15	CASKTTGGLYNEQFF
TRBV7-8	TRBJ2-7	14	CASSLTSTPNEQYF
TRBV9	TRBJ2-2	12	CASTARTGELFF
TRBV28	TRBJ2-5	15	CASSFQGGVYETQYF
TRBV11-2	TRBJ1-3	17	CASSLEGGSLSGNTIYF
TRBV10-3	TRBJ1-2	14	CAISESGQYYGYTF
TRBV27	TRBJ2-7	14	CASSHGPNSYEQYF
TRBV30	TRBJ1-3	15	CAWSGARTSGNTIYF
TRBV27	TRBJ2-2	13	CASSLAATGELFF
TRBV9	TRBJ2-2	14	CASSVEENTGELFF
TRBV13	TRBJ2-5	15	CASSPDRVGEETQYF
TRBV29-1	TRBJ2-3	16	CSVETGQQTPTDTQYF
TRBV28	TRBJ2-7	12	CASSFVRGEQYF
TRBV11-3	TRBJ2-1	13	CASSLGLNNEQFF
TRBV25-1	TRBJ1-2	14	CASSESGTGLGYTF
TRBV30	TRBJ1-2	13	CAWSKGFNYGYTF
TRBV6-5	TRBJ2-3	14	CASRTGEYTDTQYF
TRBV10-2	TRBJ2-7	14	CASGPGLSSYEQYF
TRBV15	TRBJ1-5	14	CATSGDRGYQPQHF
TRBV10-1	TRBJ2-3	15	CASSESVGSTDTQYF
TRBV9	TRBJ2-3	15	CASSVRGDTRDTQYF